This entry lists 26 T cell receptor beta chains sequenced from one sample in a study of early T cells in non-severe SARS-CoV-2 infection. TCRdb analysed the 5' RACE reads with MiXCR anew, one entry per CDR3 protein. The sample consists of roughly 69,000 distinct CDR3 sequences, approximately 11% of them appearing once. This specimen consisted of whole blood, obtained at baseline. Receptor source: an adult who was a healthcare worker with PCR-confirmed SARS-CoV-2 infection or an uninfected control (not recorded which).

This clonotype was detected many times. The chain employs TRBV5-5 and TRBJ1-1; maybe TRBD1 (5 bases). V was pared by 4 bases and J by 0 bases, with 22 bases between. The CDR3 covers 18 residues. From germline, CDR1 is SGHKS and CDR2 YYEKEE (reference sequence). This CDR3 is CASSLGAGPPIMNTEAFF. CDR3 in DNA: TGTGCCAGCAGCCTAGGGGCAGGCCCGCCAATAATGAACACTGAAGCTTTCTTT.

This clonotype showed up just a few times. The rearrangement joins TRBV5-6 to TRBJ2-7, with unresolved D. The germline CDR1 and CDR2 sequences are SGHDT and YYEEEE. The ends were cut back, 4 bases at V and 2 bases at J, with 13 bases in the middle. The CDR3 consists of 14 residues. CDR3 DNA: TGTGCCAGCAGCAAGGACCTAACCCCCTACGAGCAGTACTTC. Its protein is CASSKDLTPYEQYF.

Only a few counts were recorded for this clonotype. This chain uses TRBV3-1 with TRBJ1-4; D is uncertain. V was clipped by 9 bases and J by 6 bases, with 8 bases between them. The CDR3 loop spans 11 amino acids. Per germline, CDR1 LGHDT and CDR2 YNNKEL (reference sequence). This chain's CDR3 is CASESDEKLFF. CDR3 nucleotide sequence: TGTGCCAGTGAATCGGATGAAAAACTGTTTTTT.

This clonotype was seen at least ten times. CDR3 loop: CASSLDPNTEAFF. The CDR3 DNA is TGCGCCAGCAGCTTGGACCCGAACACTGAAGCTTTCTTT. The chain carries TRBV5-1 and TRBJ1-1; D is uncertain. In germline, CDR1 is SGHRS, CDR2 YFSETQ. Trimming cost V 0 bases and J 1 base, with 4 bases left between them. There are 13 residues in the CDR3.

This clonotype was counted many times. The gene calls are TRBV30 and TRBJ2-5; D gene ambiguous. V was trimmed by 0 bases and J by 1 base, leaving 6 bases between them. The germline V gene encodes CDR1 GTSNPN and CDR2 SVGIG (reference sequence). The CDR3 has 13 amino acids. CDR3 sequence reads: CAWSVFSQETQYF. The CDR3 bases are TGTGCCTGGAGTGTTTTCAGCCAAGAGACCCAGTACTTC.

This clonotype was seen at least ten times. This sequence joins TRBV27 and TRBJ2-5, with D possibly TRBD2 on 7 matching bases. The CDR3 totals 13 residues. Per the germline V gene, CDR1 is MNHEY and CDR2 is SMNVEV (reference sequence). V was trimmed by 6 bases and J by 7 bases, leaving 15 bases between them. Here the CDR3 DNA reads TGTGCCAGCAGCAGTCAAGGGGGGGCGACCCAGTACTTC. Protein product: CASSSQGGATQYF.

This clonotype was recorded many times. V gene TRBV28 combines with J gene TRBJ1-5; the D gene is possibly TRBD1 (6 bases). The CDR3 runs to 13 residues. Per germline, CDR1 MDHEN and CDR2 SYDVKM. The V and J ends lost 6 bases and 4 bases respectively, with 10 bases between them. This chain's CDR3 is CASSWGTNQPQHF. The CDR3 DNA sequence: TGTGCCAGCAGCTGGGGGACAAATCAGCCCCAGCATTTT.

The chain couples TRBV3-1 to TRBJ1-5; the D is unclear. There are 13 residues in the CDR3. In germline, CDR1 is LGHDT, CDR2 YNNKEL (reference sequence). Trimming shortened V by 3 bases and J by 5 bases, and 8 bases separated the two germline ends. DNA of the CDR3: TGTGCCAGCAGCCAGAGGGCCGATCAGCCCCAGCATTTT. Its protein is CASSQRADQPQHF. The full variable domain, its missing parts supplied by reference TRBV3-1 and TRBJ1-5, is DTAVSQTPKYLVTQMGNDKSIKCEQNLGHDTMYWYKQDSKKFLKIMFSYNNKELIINETVPNRFSPKSPDKAHLNLHINSLELGDSAVYFCASSQRADQPQHFGDGTRLSIL.

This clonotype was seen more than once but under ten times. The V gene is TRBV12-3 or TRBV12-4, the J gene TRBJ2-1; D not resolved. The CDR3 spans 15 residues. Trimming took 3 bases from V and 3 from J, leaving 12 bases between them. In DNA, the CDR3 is TGTGCCAGCAGTTTGGAGAGTGGGTACTACAATGAGCAGTTCTTC. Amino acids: CASSLESGYYNEQFF.

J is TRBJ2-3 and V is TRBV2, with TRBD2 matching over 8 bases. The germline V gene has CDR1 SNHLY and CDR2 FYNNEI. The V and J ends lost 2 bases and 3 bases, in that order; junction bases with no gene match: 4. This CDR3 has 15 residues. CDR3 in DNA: TGTGCCAGCAGTGAATTCGGCGGGAGGACAGATACGCAGTATTTT. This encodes CASSEFGGRTDTQYF. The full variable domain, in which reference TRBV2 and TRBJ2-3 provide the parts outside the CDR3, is EPEVTQTPSHQVTQMGQEVILRCVPISNHLYFYWYRQILGQKVEFLVSFYNNEISEKSEIFDDQFSVERPDGSNFTLKIRSTKLEDSAMYFCASSEFGGRTDTQYFGPGTRLTVL.

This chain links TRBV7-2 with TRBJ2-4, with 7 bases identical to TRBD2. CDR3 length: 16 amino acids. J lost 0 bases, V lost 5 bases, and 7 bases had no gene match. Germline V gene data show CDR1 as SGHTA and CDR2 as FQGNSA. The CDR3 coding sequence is TGTGCCAGCAGCCCTTTGGGGGGGTTAGCCAAAAACATTCAGTACTTC. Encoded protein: CASSPLGGLAKNIQYF.

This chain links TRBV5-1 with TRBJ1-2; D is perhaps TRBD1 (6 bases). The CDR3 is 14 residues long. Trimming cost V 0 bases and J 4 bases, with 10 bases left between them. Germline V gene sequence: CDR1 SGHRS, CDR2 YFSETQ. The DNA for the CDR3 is TGCGCCAGCAGCTTGGTGGGACACCTCTATGGCTACACCTTC. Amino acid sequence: CASSLVGHLYGYTF.

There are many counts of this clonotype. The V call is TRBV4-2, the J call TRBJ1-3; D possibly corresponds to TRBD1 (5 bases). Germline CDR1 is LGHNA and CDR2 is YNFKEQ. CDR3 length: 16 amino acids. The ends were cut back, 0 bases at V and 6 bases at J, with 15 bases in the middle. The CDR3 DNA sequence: TGTGCCAGCAGCCAAGAGGGATGGGGCGCTGAAAACACCATATATTTT. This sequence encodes CASSQEGWGAENTIYF.

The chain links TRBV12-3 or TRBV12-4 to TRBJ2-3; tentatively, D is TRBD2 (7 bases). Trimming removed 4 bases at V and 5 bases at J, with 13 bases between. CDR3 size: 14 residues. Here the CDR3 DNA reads TGTGCCAGCAGTTCCGCGGGGGCGGGAGATACGCAGTATTTT. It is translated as CASSSAGAGDTQYF.

The DNA of the CDR3 is TGTGCCATCAGAAGTGGAAACACCATATATTTT. Translating gives CAIRSGNTIYF. The V and J genes are TRBV10-3 and TRBJ1-3; D unresolved. Trimming took 6 bases from V and 3 from J, leaving 3 bases between them. Germline assignment: CDR1 ENHRY and CDR2 SYGVKD. CDR3 length: 11 residues.

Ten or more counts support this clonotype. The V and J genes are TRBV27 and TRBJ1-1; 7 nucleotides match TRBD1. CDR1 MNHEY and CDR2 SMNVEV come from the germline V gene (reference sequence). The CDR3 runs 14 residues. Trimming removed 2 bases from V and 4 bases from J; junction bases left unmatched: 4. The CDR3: CASSLRGRGTEAFF. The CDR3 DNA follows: TGTGCCAGCAGTTTAAGGGGGCGAGGCACTGAAGCTTTCTTT.

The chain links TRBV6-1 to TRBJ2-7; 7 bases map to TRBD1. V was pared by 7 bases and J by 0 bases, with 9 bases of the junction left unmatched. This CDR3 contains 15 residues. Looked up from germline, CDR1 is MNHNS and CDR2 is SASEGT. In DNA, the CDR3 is TGTGCCAGCACCCTCGAGGGACAGCCCTCCTACGAGCAGTACTTC. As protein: CASTLEGQPSYEQYF.

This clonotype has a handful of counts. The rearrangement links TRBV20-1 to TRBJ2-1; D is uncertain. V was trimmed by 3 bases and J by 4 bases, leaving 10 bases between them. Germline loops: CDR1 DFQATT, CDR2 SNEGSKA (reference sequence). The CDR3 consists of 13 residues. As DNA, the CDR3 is TGCAGTGCTAGTTCCCGCTCTTACAATGAGCAGTTCTTC. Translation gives CSASSRSYNEQFF.

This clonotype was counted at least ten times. The DNA for the CDR3 is TGTGCCAGCACCCAGACAGGGTACGGTGAGCAGTTCTTC. This sequence encodes CASTQTGYGEQFF. V is TRBV28 and J is TRBJ2-1; 7 bases fit TRBD1. CDR1 and CDR2 from the germline V gene are MDHEN and SYDVKM. CDR3 length: 13 amino acids. The V gene end was trimmed by 7 bases and the J gene end by 9 bases; junction bases not matched to a gene: 9.

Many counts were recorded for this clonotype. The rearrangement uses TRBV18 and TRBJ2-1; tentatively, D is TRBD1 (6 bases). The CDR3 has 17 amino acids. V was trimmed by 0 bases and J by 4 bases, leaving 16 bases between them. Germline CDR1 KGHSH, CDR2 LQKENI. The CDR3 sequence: CASSPPPQGYLYNEQFF. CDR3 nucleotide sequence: TGTGCCAGCTCACCACCCCCACAGGGATATCTATACAATGAGCAGTTCTTC.

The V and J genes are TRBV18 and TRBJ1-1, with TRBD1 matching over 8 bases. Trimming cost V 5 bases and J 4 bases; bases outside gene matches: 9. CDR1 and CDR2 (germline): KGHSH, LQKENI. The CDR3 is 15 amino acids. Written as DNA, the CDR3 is TGTGCCAGCTCAACGACAGGGGCCGAAGGCACTGAAGCTTTCTTT. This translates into CASSTTGAEGTEAFF.

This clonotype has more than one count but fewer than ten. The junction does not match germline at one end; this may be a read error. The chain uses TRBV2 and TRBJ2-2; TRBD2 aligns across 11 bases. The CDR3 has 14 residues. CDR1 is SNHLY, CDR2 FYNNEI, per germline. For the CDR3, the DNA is TGTGCCTGCGGGACTAGCGGACCCACCGGAGAGCTGTTTTTT. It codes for CACGTSGPTGELFF.

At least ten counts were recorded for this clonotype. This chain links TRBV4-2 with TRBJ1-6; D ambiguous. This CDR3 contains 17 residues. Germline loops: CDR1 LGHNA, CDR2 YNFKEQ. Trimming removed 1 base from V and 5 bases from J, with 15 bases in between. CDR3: CASSQVNGFPNNSPLHF. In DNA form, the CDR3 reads TGTGCCAGCAGCCAAGTAAATGGATTTCCGAATAATTCACCCCTCCACTTT.

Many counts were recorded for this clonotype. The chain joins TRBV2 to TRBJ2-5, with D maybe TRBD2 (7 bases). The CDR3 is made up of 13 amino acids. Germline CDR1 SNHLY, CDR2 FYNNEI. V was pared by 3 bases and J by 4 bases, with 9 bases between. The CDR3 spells CASSEGGRETQYF. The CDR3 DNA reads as TGTGCCAGCAGTGAGGGGGGGCGAGAGACCCAGTACTTC.

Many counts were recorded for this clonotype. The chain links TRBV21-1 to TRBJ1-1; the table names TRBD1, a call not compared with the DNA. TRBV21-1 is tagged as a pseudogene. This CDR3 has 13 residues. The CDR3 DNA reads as TGTGCCAGACTCCTCCCGGGACACGGTGAAGCTTTCTTT. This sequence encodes CARLLPGHGEAFF.

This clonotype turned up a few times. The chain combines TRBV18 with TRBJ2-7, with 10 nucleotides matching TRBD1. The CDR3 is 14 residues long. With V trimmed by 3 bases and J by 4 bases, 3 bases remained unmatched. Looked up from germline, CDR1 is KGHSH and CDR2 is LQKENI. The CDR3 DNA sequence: TGTGCCAGCTCACCTGGACAGGGGGAATACGAGCAGTACTTC. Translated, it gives CASSPGQGEYEQYF.